This is a list of T cell receptor beta chains from one sample in a study of CD8 T cells in ankylosing spondylitis. Via MiXCR, TCRdb re-called the 5' RACE reads, giving one row per CDR3 protein. Of over 100,000 distinct CDR3 sequences in the sample, about an eighth were seen once. The material sequenced was blood, either unsorted or a sorted T cell fraction (not recorded which). The receptors were gathered from a female donor with ankylosing spondylitis or in good health (not recorded which). CDR3s include the opening cysteine and the closing phenylalanine or tryptophan. A D gene is named only where the DNA matches it firmly. Size is stated for part of the rows, as once, few or many counts, or as a class when the clone is expanded.

>TRBJ2-7|many|TRBV7-2|NA
CASSFFQPSDEQYF
TGTGCCAGCAGCTTTTTCCAGCCTTCGGACGAGCAGTACTTC
>TRBJ2-1|many|TRBV11-3|NA
CASSLEGGPYNEQFF
TGTGCCAGCAGCTTAGAGGGGGGGCCCTACAATGAGCAGTTCTTC
>TRBJ2-5|many|TRBV5-1|NA
CASSFGGRETQYF
TGCGCCAGCAGCTTTGGGGGCCGGGAGACCCAGTACTTC
>TRBJ1-2|many|TRBV27|TRBD1
CASSAYRDRGPRFPTF
TGTGCCAGCAGTGCCTACCGAGACAGGGGCCCCCGTTTCCCCACCTTC
>TRBJ2-5|many|TRBV7-2|NA
CASSLSRETQYF
TGTGCCAGCAGCTTATCAAGAGAGACCCAGTACTTC
>TRBJ1-1|NA|TRBV5-6|NA
CASSTDGGTEAFF
TGTGCCAGCAGCACGGACGGGGGAACTGAAGCTTTCTTT
>TRBJ1-6|NA|TRBV7-6|NA
CASSLTTAVSALHF
TGTGCCAGCAGCTTAACGACAGCCGTTTCGGCCCTCCACTTT
>TRBJ2-3|many|TRBV10-3|NA
CAISDTRGFTDTQYF
TGTGCCATCAGTGATACTAGGGGCTTCACAGATACGCAGTATTTT
>TRBJ2-2|many|TRBV7-2|NA
CASSISVVYTGELFF
TGTGCCAGCAGCATTAGTGTAGTTTACACCGGGGAGCTGTTTTTT
>TRBJ1-1|many|TRBV5-1|NA
CASSLLGWDTEAFF
TGCGCCAGCAGCTTGTTGGGGTGGGACACTGAAGCTTTCTTT
>TRBJ2-7|NA|TRBV12-3/TRBV12-4|NA
CASNNYEQYF
TGTGCCAGCAACAACTACGAGCAGTACTTC
>TRBJ2-1|NA|TRBV3-1|TRBD2
CASSQELAGVQGPYNEQFF
TGTGCCAGCAGCCAAGAACTAGCGGGAGTACAGGGTCCCTACAATGAGCAGTTCTTC
>TRBJ1-5|once|TRBV19|NA
CASTDFDNQPQHF
TGTGCCAGTACCGACTTTGACAATCAGCCCCAGCATTTT
>TRBJ2-7|NA|TRBV10-3|NA
CAISAQGLEQYF
TGTGCCATCAGCGCGCAGGGGTTAGAGCAGTACTTC
>TRBJ2-3|many|TRBV12-3/TRBV12-4|NA
CATSPIDTQYF
TGTGCCACCTCCCCCATAGATACGCAGTATTTT
>TRBJ2-5|many|TRBV5-1|NA
CASSLAPQGWEETQYF
TGCGCCAGCAGCTTGGCCCCACAGGGTTGGGAAGAGACCCAGTACTTC
>TRBJ1-1|many|TRBV20-1|TRBD1
CSARPTGGVGKTEAFF
TGCAGTGCTAGGCCCACAGGGGGCGTTGGAAAAACTGAAGCTTTCTTT
>TRBJ1-3|NA|TRBV19|NA
CASSGTSSSGNTIYF
TGTGCCAGCTCCGGGACGTCTAGCTCTGGAAACACCATATATTTT
>TRBJ2-7|many|TRBV5-1|NA
CASSSLSYEQYF
TGCGCCAGCAGCTCCCTCTCCTACGAGCAGTACTTC
>TRBJ2-5|many|TRBV7-9|TRBD2
CASSPTSGGETQYF
TGTGCCAGCAGCCCGACTAGCGGGGGAGAGACCCAGTACTTC
>TRBJ2-2|many|TRBV20-1|TRBD2
CSARGAGGHSGELFF
TGCAGTGCTAGAGGCGCGGGGGGGCATTCCGGGGAGCTGTTTTTT
>TRBJ2-7|many|TRBV5-1|TRBD2
CASSLGTSGGTTAYEQYF
TGCGCCAGCAGCCTTGGGACTAGCGGGGGGACCACCGCCTACGAGCAGTACTTC
>TRBJ2-1|NA|TRBV10-3|NA
CAISVKRRSSYNEQFF
TGTGCCATCAGTGTTAAGCGGCGGAGCTCCTACAATGAGCAGTTCTTC
>TRBJ1-4|many|TRBV20-1|TRBD1
CSAPRKQGLTNEKLFF
TGCAGTGCTCCGCGTAAACAGGGGTTGACTAATGAAAAACTGTTTTTT
>TRBJ2-2|many|TRBV6-1|NA
CASSISCTGELFF
TGTGCCAGCAGCATATCGTGCACCGGGGAGCTGTTTTTT
>TRBJ2-7|many|TRBV7-2|TRBD2
CASIVTSGSFEQYF
TGTGCCAGCATCGTGACTAGCGGGAGTTTTGAGCAGTACTTC
>TRBJ2-6|NA|TRBV7-9|NA
CASSLAGMFSGANVLTF
TGTGCCAGCAGCTTAGCCGGCATGTTTTCTGGGGCCAACGTCCTGACTTTC
>TRBJ2-7|many|TRBV12-3/TRBV12-4|TRBD2
CATRAGGDYEQYF
TGTGCCACCCGAGCGGGGGGAGACTACGAGCAGTACTTC
>TRBJ2-5|many|TRBV20-1|TRBD2
CSARNRLAKETQYF
TGCAGTGCTAGGAACCGACTAGCGAAAGAGACCCAGTACTTC
>TRBJ2-7|many|TRBV6-1|TRBD2
CATSRGSSYEQYF
TGTGCCACCTCGCGCGGGAGCTCCTACGAGCAGTACTTC